The source of this T cell receptor beta chain is a study of CD8 T cells in Susac syndrome. Study in general: Blood was drawn from patients with Susac syndrome. At that point, they were therapy-naive, on corticosteroids, or on intravenous immunoglobulin alone.

Random-hexamer reverse transcription was applied to about 0.5 to 1 ug RNA. TCRdb itself ran the immunoSEQ multiplex PCR reads through MiXCR, one entry per CDR3 protein. The data hold over 100,000 distinct CDR3 sequences, with roughly 94% observed a single time. The CDR3 covers 17 residues. The V gene's germline CDR1 is SGHTA and CDR2 FQGTGA. The ends lost 5 bases at V and 3 bases at J; junction bases unmatched: 4. Material: CD8+ T cells from PBMCs. This chain joins TRBV7-3 and TRBJ2-2; 15 positions match TRBD2. This sequence originates from a human donor with Susac syndrome. This CDR3 is CASSQGLAGGYTGELFF. The CDR3 DNA follows: TGTGCCAGCAGCCAGGGACTAGCGGGGGGTTACACCGGGGAGCTGTTTTTT.